This T cell receptor beta chain was obtained from a study of response to subunit inactivated influenza vaccine. Findings and caveats of the study: New T cells are recruited in small numbers by each seasonal influenza vaccination, according to the authors' suggestion.

Germline V gene sequence: CDR1 SGHRS, CDR2 YFSETQ. Trimming stripped 3 bases from V and 3 bases from J, with 13 bases between. CDR3 size: 14 residues. A single record per CDR3 protein comes from TCRdb applying MiXCR to the RT-PCR reads. The sample includes 550,000 to 650,000 distinct CDR3 sequences, about an eighth of them seen just once. This clonotype was seen only a few times. The antigen is unknown. Sequenced material: PBMCs from blood, taken on the day of vaccination. The V gene is TRBV5-1, the J gene TRBJ2-7; D is uncertain. This clonotype was sampled from a man aged 45-60 years who received an inactivated influenza vaccine. The CDR3 DNA sequence: TGCGCCAGCAGCTCCGCCTCTGGAGACTACGAGCAGTACTTC. Residues: CASSSASGDYEQYF. Variable domain in full (rest from reference TRBV5-1 and TRBJ2-7): KAGVTQTPRYLIKTRGQQVTLSCSPISGHRSVSWYQQTPGQGLQFLFEYFSETQRNKGNFPGRFSGRQFSNSRSEMNVSTLELGDSALYLCASSSASGDYEQYFGPGTRLTVT.